This section outlines one T cell receptor (beta chain) sequence together with its context. Its antigen is not known. The data were taken from a study of T cell responses to AZD1222 COVID-19 vaccine. Overall study results and limits: The donor group comprised mostly white British people and more females; the analysis possibly underestimated clonal diversity. Repertoires in all cases were sampled only once the peak T cell response had passed. Unmutated variant regions reportedly attract nearly half of all spike-specific TCRs. The study identified only five to seven AZD1222 recipients as seropositive at baseline.

The protocol was immunoSEQ multiplex PCR, while the TCRdb copy is restricted to in-frame clones and leaves out a portion. This sample carries about 90,000 clones, around 84% of them seen once, and the ten largest clones take about 4.5%. V lost 5 bases, J lost 10 bases, and 8 bases stayed unmatched. The CDR3 covers 13 residues. The V gene's germline CDR1 is SGHTA and CDR2 FQGNSA. The clonotype comes from an adult who received the AZD1222 COVID-19 vaccine. The rearrangement uses TRBV7-2 and TRBJ2-1, with TRBD2 matching 7 bases. The sample here was peripheral blood, taken 28 days after the second AZD1222 dose. CDR3 residues: CASSPGLSNEQFF. DNA of the CDR3: TGTGCCAGCAGCCCGGGACTATCTAACGAGCAGTTCTTC. The full variable domain, with the rest looked up from reference TRBV7-2 and TRBJ2-1, is GAGVSQSPSNKVTEKGKDVELRCDPISGHTALYWYRQSLGQGLEFLIYFQGNSAPDKSGLPSDRFSAERTGGSVSTLTIQRTQQEDSAVYLCASSPGLSNEQFFGPGTRLTVL.